These 28 T cell receptor beta chains were sequenced from one sample in a study of T cells in Graves' hyperthyroidism and ophthalmopathy. Amplified TCR beta CDR3 regions derived from RNA transcripts. TCR CDR3 underwent first-round RT-PCR with the HTBI primer set. TCRdb analysed the multiplex PCR reads with MiXCR anew, one entry per CDR3 protein. In the table there are about 400,000 distinct CDR3 sequences, about 15% of which are singletons. The sequenced material came from blood. These receptors originate from a young man with Graves' ophthalmopathy.

This clonotype occurred many times. V and J are TRBV4-1 and TRBJ1-1; D gene uncertain. The germline V gene has CDR1 MGHRA and CDR2 YSYEKL. This CDR3 is built from 15 residues. The V gene lost 0 bases and the J gene lost 2 bases, with 10 bases spanning the gap. The CDR3 protein is CASSQDPGSNTEAFF. CDR3 nucleotides: TGCGCCAGCAGCCAAGATCCCGGATCTAACACTGAAGCTTTCTTT.

This CDR3 reads CASRRGDGETYNEQFF. The CDR3 DNA reads TGCGCCAGCCGAAGGGGTGATGGAGAGACCTACAATGAGCAGTTCTTC. V usage is TRBV5-1 and J usage is TRBJ2-1; D perhaps matches TRBD1 (5 bases). This CDR3 region has 16 residues. Germline V CDR1 and CDR2: SGHRS, YFSETQ. V lost 7 bases to trimming and J lost 2 bases, with 19 bases between them.

J is TRBJ2-2 and V is TRBV15, with 10 bases that match TRBD1. V shed 1 base and J 2 bases; nucleotides not matched to a gene: 7. The V gene's germline CDR1 is LNHNV and CDR2 YYDKDF (reference sequence). CDR3 length: 18 amino acids. CDR3 nucleotide sequence: TGTGCCACCAGCAGAGCTCCGGGACAGGGGATAAACACCGGGGAGCTGTTTTTT. It translates to CATSRAPGQGINTGELFF.

This clonotype was found a few times. This chain connects TRBV4-1 to TRBJ1-2; D is perhaps TRBD1 (5 bases). The germline V gene encodes CDR1 MGHRA and CDR2 YSYEKL. There are 16 residues in the CDR3. The ends were cut back, 1 base at V and 7 bases at J, with 19 bases in the middle. CDR3 bases: TGCGCCAGCAGCCAAGTAGGGGCAGGGACGTTAGCTGGCTACACCTTC. This gives the protein CASSQVGAGTLAGYTF.

This clonotype has a handful of counts. The chain employs TRBV4-1 and TRBJ2-7; TRBD2 matches 10 bases. This CDR3 is 16 amino acids long. In germline, CDR1 is MGHRA, CDR2 YSYEKL. After removal of 2 bases from V and 2 bases from J, the junction contained 6 bases not matched to a gene. CDR3: CASSQTIAGGTYEQYF. CDR3 DNA sequence: TGCGCCAGCAGCCAAACCATAGCGGGAGGAACCTACGAGCAGTACTTC.

This clonotype has at least ten counts. The rearrangement joins TRBV7-9 to TRBJ2-7; 10 bases are shared with TRBD1. V shed 2 bases, J shed 2 bases, and the junction held 3 bases outside the gene matches. The V gene's germline CDR1 is SEHNR and CDR2 FQNEAQ (reference sequence). The CDR3 has 15 residues. The CDR3 here is CASSLRGQGPYEQYF. CDR3 DNA sequence: TGTGCCAGCAGCTTAAGGGGACAGGGGCCCTACGAGCAGTACTTC. Variable domain in full (rest from reference TRBV7-9 and TRBJ2-7): DTGVSQNPRHKITKRGQNVTFRCDPISEHNRLYWYRQTLGQGPEFLTYFQNEAQLEKSRLLSDRFSAERPKGSFSTLEIQRTEQGDSAMYLCASSLRGQGPYEQYFGPGTRLTVT.

Comments on this clonotype: A much bigger clone sits one base away, suggesting this may be a read error. V and J are TRBV10-3 and TRBJ2-1, with D perhaps given as TRBD1 or TRBD2 (7 bases each). The CDR3 consists of 16 residues. Germline values: CDR1 ENHRY, CDR2 SYGVKD. The CDR3 DNA is TGTGCCATCAGTCGACAGGGAGGGAGCTCCTACAATGAGCAGTCCTTC. This encodes CAISRQGGSSYNEQSF.

This clonotype has a count of ten or more. The rearrangement links TRBV7-9 to TRBJ1-1; D unclear. Germline CDR1 and CDR2: SEHNR and FQNEAQ (reference sequence). This CDR3 is 14 amino acids long. V was cut by 4 bases and J by 6 bases, with 15 bases left in between. The CDR3 DNA sequence: TGTGCCAGCAGCTACATCCAAGGGCTTCCTGAAGCTTTCTTT. It specifies CASSYIQGLPEAFF.

This clonotype was seen at least ten times. The rearrangement links TRBV11-3 to TRBJ1-2; no clear D. V lost 2 bases, J lost 8 bases, and 3 bases lay in between. The length of the CDR3 is 10 residues. The germline V gene has CDR1 SGHNT and CDR2 YENEEA. This CDR3 is CASSLSGYTF. The CDR3 region has the DNA TGTGCCAGCAGCTTATCCGGCTACACCTTC.

This clonotype came up many times. The chain carries TRBV11-2 and TRBJ2-2; tentatively, D is TRBD1 or TRBD2 (5 bases each). The V end was cut by 5 bases, the J end by 3 bases, with 13 bases between. Germline V lookup: CDR1 SGHAT, CDR2 FQNNGV. The CDR3 consists of 15 residues. In DNA, the CDR3 is TGTGCCAGCAGCCTAGGGACCGCCTACACCGGGGAGCTGTTTTTT. Its protein is CASSLGTAYTGELFF.

CDR3 protein: CASSLVPAMNTEAFF. The CDR3 DNA reads as TGTGCCAGCAGCTTAGTCCCGGCAATGAACACTGAAGCTTTCTTT. V and J are TRBV7-9 and TRBJ1-1; D gene unclear. This CDR3 comprises 15 residues. Trimming took off 1 base at V and 0 bases at J, with 9 bases between the two ends. Germline V gene lookup returns CDR1 SEHNR and CDR2 FQNEAQ (reference sequence). The variable domain in full, with the rest retrieved from reference TRBV7-9 and TRBJ1-1, is DTGVSQNPRHKITKRGQNVTFRCDPISEHNRLYWYRQTLGQGPEFLTYFQNEAQLEKSRLLSDRFSAERPKGSFSTLEIQRTEQGDSAMYLCASSLVPAMNTEAFFGQGTRLTVV.

J is TRBJ1-2 and V is TRBV6-1; 7 positions agree with TRBD1. The germline CDR1 and CDR2 sequences are MNHNS and SASEGT. This CDR3 spans 13 amino acids. V lost 6 bases and J lost 6; bases outside the gene matches: 7. This chain's CDR3 is CASRYRGSDGYTF. The CDR3 coding sequence is TGTGCCAGCAGGTACAGGGGTAGCGATGGCTACACCTTC.

This clonotype was picked up many times. This chain connects TRBV7-9 to TRBJ2-5; D is uncertain. Trimming removed 1 base at V and 5 bases at J, with 8 bases between. Germline-derived CDR1 and CDR2 are SEHNR and FQNEAQ (reference sequence). The length of the CDR3 is 13 residues. CDR3 loop: CASSLGSGETQYF. The CDR3 DNA is TGTGCCAGCAGCTTAGGGAGTGGCGAGACCCAGTACTTC. Complete variable domain (other parts from reference TRBV7-9 and TRBJ2-5): DTGVSQNPRHKITKRGQNVTFRCDPISEHNRLYWYRQTLGQGPEFLTYFQNEAQLEKSRLLSDRFSAERPKGSFSTLEIQRTEQGDSAMYLCASSLGSGETQYFGPGTRLLVL.

Many counts were recorded for this clonotype. In DNA, the CDR3 is TGTGCCAGCGAAGGACGGGATACCTACGAGCAGTACTTC. Its protein product is CASEGRDTYEQYF. V and J are TRBV2 and TRBJ2-7; D possibly corresponds to TRBD2 (5 bases). Trimming shortened V by 8 bases and J by 2 bases, and 13 bases separated the two germline ends. Per germline, CDR1 SNHLY and CDR2 FYNNEI. The CDR3 is made up of 13 amino acids.

This clonotype was observed a few times. The rearrangement joins TRBV6-1 to TRBJ1-3; D gene uncertain. Germline-derived CDR1 and CDR2 are MNHNS and SASEGT. The V and J ends lost 7 bases and 2 bases respectively, with 18 bases between them. The CDR3 spans 16 residues. CDR3 sequence (DNA): TGTGCCAGCACTCTCGGACCCCCTTTGACTGGAAACACCATATATTTT. This codes for CASTLGPPLTGNTIYF.

This clonotype was observed many times. V and J are TRBV7-9 and TRBJ2-7, with 10 bases that match TRBD1. Losses at the gene ends were 0 bases for V and 6 bases for J; bases not matched to a gene: 5. In germline, CDR1 is SEHNR, CDR2 FQNEAQ (reference sequence). The length of the CDR3 is 15 residues. CDR3 bases: TGTGCCAGCAGCTTAGCCGACAGGGGGCCTGCCGAGCAGTACTTC. Protein: CASSLADRGPAEQYF. Using reference TRBV7-9 and TRBJ2-7 for the parts outside the CDR3, the full variable domain is DTGVSQNPRHKITKRGQNVTFRCDPISEHNRLYWYRQTLGQGPEFLTYFQNEAQLEKSRLLSDRFSAERPKGSFSTLEIQRTEQGDSAMYLCASSLADRGPAEQYFGPGTRLTVT.

This clonotype showed up many times. This chain connects TRBV2 to TRBJ2-3, with 7 bases fitting TRBD2. This CDR3 comprises 14 residues. CDR1 SNHLY and CDR2 FYNNEI come from the germline V gene. The ends lost 5 bases at V and 7 bases at J; junction bases unmatched: 9. CDR3 nucleotides: TGTGCCAGCAGTCCCAGCGGGGAGTCAAATACGCAGTATTTT. Residues: CASSPSGESNTQYF.

At least ten counts were recorded for this clonotype. The rearrangement uses TRBV5-1 and TRBJ2-1, with 13 bases that match TRBD2. Germline V gene sequence: CDR1 SGHRS, CDR2 YFSETQ. V shed 2 bases, J shed 7 bases, and the junction held 6 bases outside the gene matches. The CDR3 loop spans 16 amino acids. CDR3 sequence: CASSLGGTSGNNEQFF. For the CDR3, the DNA is TGCGCCAGCAGCTTAGGGGGGACTAGCGGGAATAATGAGCAGTTCTTC. The whole variable domain, filled in from reference TRBV5-1 and TRBJ2-1, reads KAGVTQTPRYLIKTRGQQVTLSCSPISGHRSVSWYQQTPGQGLQFLFEYFSETQRNKGNFPGRFSGRQFSNSRSEMNVSTLELGDSALYLCASSLGGTSGNNEQFFGPGTRLTVL.

This clonotype was seen many times. This chain joins TRBV5-1 and TRBJ2-5; 7 bases fit TRBD2. Per the germline V gene, CDR1 is SGHRS and CDR2 is YFSETQ. The V gene end was trimmed by 4 bases and the J gene end by 5 bases; junction bases not matched to a gene: 8. The CDR3 extends over 14 amino acids. The CDR3 DNA reads as TGCGCCAGCAGCCCAATTCTAGCGGCGGAGACCCAGTACTTC. This encodes CASSPILAAETQYF.

The chain combines TRBV3-1 with TRBJ1-3, with a possible D match to TRBD1 (6 bases). Deletions cut 2 bases from V and 5 bases from J, with 16 bases between. CDR1 is LGHDT and CDR2 is YNNKEL in the germline V gene (reference sequence). The CDR3 has 16 amino acids. CDR3 nucleotides: TGTGCCAGCAGCCAAACTCCGGGGGGGCATAGAAACACCATATATTTT. Translating it yields CASSQTPGGHRNTIYF.

The gene calls are TRBV7-9 and TRBJ1-2; D ambiguous. The CDR3 contains 15 residues. Germline lookup yields CDR1 SEHNR and CDR2 FQNEAQ (reference sequence). V gave up 2 bases and J gave up 2 bases, with 12 bases separating them. The CDR3 nucleotides are TGTGCCAGCAGCTTATCCGAGAACTTAAACTATGGCTACACCTTC. This codes for CASSLSENLNYGYTF.

This clonotype was detected ten times or more. The chain employs TRBV15 and TRBJ2-7; D is uncertain. V was pared by 0 bases and J by 4 bases, with 10 bases between. The CDR3 runs to 14 residues. The germline V gene encodes CDR1 LNHNV and CDR2 YYDKDF (reference sequence). The CDR3: CATSREKVLYEQYF. CDR3 DNA: TGTGCCACCAGCAGAGAAAAAGTACTTTACGAGCAGTACTTC.

This clonotype was counted ten times or more. The chain recombines TRBV6-2 or TRBV6-3 with TRBJ2-1; TRBD2 matches 7 bases. V gave up 5 bases and J gave up 3 bases; unmatched junction bases: 1. The germline CDR1 and CDR2 sequences are MNHEY and SVGEGT. The CDR3 is 13 residues long. The CDR3 DNA reads TGTGCCAGCAGTACTAGCGACTACAATGAGCAGTTCTTC. Encoded protein: CASSTSDYNEQFF.

Concerning this clonotype itself: Since the CDR3 does not end with the conserved phenylalanine or tryptophan, this likely comes from a read error. The chain recombines TRBV5-1 with TRBJ2-5; D call uncertain. Trimming removed 1 base at V and 5 bases at J, with 9 bases between. Germline values: CDR1 SGHRS, CDR2 YFSETQ. The CDR3 extends over 13 amino acids. The CDR3 DNA sequence: TGCGCCAGCAGCTTGCGGGTAGAGGAGACCCAGTACCTC. Protein product: CASSLRVEETQYL.

This clonotype showed up just a few times. An end of the junction differs from the germline gene, which may be a read error. The chain couples TRBV5-1 to TRBJ2-1; TRBD2 agrees at 12 bases. The germline V gene has CDR1 SGHRS and CDR2 YFSETQ. The CDR3 is 15 residues long. The CDR3 sequence: CASSFWTSGNNEQFF. The CDR3 nucleotides are TGTGCCAGCAGCTTTTGGACTAGCGGGAACAATGAGCAGTTCTTC.

In its sample, this clonotype was seen many times. The chain uses TRBV5-1 and TRBJ2-3; 10 bases fit TRBD2. CDR1 is SGHRS and CDR2 is YFSETQ in the germline V gene. V was clipped by 3 bases and J by 0 bases; unmatched bases: 10. This CDR3 is 18 amino acids long. The CDR3 protein is CASSWPLGLASSTDTQYF. The DNA for the CDR3 is TGCGCCAGCAGCTGGCCCCTGGGACTAGCGTCTAGCACAGATACGCAGTATTTT.

This chain connects TRBV9 to TRBJ1-2; tentatively, D is TRBD1 (5 bases). Germline V lookup: CDR1 SGDLS, CDR2 YYNGEE. V lost 2 bases to trimming and J lost 7 bases, with 12 bases between them. The CDR3 extends over 13 amino acids. DNA for the CDR3: TGTGCCAGCAGCGTTGGGGGAGCGTCTGGCTACACCTTC. Protein sequence: CASSVGGASGYTF.

Ten or more counts support this clonotype. The chain uses TRBV11-3 and TRBJ2-3, with 10 nucleotides matching TRBD1. J was trimmed by 4 bases and V by 9 bases; bases with no gene match: 7. This CDR3 has 14 residues. Germline V gene sequence: CDR1 SGHNT, CDR2 YENEEA. CDR3 in amino acids: CASRPGQGPDTQYF. For the CDR3, the DNA is TGTGCCAGTCGCCCGGGACAGGGGCCAGATACGCAGTATTTT.